The clone carrying this T cell receptor beta chain came up many times. As yet, its antigen is unknown. This entry comes from a study of T cells in Graves' hyperthyroidism and ophthalmopathy. The TCR beta CDR3 regions underwent amplification using RNA transcripts as the source. The TCR CDR3 first-round RT-PCR relied on the HTBI primer set. TCRdb recomputed calls from the multiplex PCR reads with MiXCR, one row per CDR3 protein. In the table there are about 660,000 distinct CDR3 sequences, less than 45% of which are singletons. Findings of the study overall: Separating ophthalmopathy from stable hyperthyroidism was achieved by a 13 V-J model.

Germline-derived CDR1 and CDR2 are SQVTM and ANQGSEA. The CDR3 runs to 13 residues. The V and J ends lost 0 bases and 4 bases respectively, with 9 bases between them. The gene calls are TRBV29-1 and TRBJ2-5; the D gene is possibly TRBD2 (5 bases). Source material: peripheral blood or thyroid tissue (not recorded which). The receptor was isolated from an adult man with Graves' disease, either hyperthyroidism or ophthalmopathy (not recorded which). CDR3 amino acids: CSVEDGEGETQYF. CDR3 DNA sequence: TGCAGCGTTGAAGATGGAGAGGGAGAGACCCAGTACTTC.